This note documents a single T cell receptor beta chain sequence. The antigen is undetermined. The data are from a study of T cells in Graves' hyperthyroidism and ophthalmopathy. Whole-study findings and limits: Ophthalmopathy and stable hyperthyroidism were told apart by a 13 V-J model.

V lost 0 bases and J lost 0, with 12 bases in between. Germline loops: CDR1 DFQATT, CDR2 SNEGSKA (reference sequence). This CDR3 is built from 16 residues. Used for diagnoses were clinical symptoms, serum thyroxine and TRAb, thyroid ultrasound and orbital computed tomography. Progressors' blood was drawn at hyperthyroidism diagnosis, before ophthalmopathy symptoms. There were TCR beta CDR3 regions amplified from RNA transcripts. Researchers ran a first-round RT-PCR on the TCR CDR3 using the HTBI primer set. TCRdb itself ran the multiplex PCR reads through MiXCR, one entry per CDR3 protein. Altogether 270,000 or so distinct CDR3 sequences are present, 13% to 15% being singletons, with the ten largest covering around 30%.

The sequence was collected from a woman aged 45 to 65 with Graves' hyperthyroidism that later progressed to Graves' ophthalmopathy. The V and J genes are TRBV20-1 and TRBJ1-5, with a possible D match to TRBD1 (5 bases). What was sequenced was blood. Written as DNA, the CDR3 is TGCAGTGCTAGAGATGGGGCAGTGAATAGCAATCAGCCCCAGCATTTT. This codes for CSARDGAVNSNQPQHF.